These T cell receptor beta chains were read from a single sample in a study of shared clonotypes between healthy human individuals. Assay used: immunoSEQ multiplex PCR; TCRdb lists only in-frame clones, some missing. The top ten hold about 0.11% of the sample, which has 550,000 to 650,000 clones, around 96% seen once. Material: naive CD8+ T cells sorted from blood. The source of these receptors is a woman aged 30 to 39 in good health. Each CDR3 is given with its conserved first and last residue. The D gene is left open where the match is weak. Rows give clone size only sometimes, using once, few, many, or a class for an expanded clone.

v_call	d_call	j_call	clone_size	cdr3_aa	cdr3_nt
TRBV27	TRBD1	TRBJ2-7	.	CASSFDRGRSEQYF	TGTGCCAGCAGTTTTGACAGGGGGCGTAGCGAGCAGTACTTC
TRBV19	.	TRBJ2-7	once	CASGYWGYEQYF	TGTGCCAGTGGGTATTGGGGCTACGAGCAGTACTTC
TRBV6-6	.	TRBJ2-7	once	CASSHDRMSSYEQYF	TGTGCCAGCAGCCATGATCGGATGAGCTCCTACGAGCAGTACTTC
TRBV7-2	TRBD1	TRBJ2-7	.	CASSVGTANYEQYF	TGTGCCAGCAGCGTTGGGACAGCAAACTACGAGCAGTACTTC
TRBV5-1	TRBD2	TRBJ2-7	.	CASSPWTSGSYEQYF	TGCGCCAGCAGCCCTTGGACTAGCGGTAGCTACGAGCAGTACTTC
TRBV9	.	TRBJ2-7	.	CASSHQGRVGEQYF	TGTGCCAGCAGCCATCAGGGGCGGGTGGGCGAGCAGTACTTC
TRBV6-1	TRBD2	TRBJ2-3	.	CASSSSGRMVDTQYF	TGTGCCAGCAGTAGTAGCGGGAGAATGGTAGATACGCAGTATTTT
TRBV7-9	TRBD2	TRBJ2-7	.	CASSSPPRESGTDEQYF	TGTGCCAGCAGCTCCCCCCCTAGGGAAAGCGGGACGGATGAGCAGTACTTC
TRBV27	.	TRBJ1-2	.	CASSLSSVNYGYTF	TGTGCCAGCAGTTTATCGTCAGTTAACTATGGCTACACCTTC
TRBV6-1	.	TRBJ1-4	.	CASSVPVSRSEKLFF	TGTGCCAGCAGTGTACCGGTTTCACGGAGCGAAAAACTGTTTTTT
TRBV9	.	TRBJ2-7	.	CASSVGDITYEQYF	TGTGCCAGCAGCGTAGGGGACATTACCTACGAGCAGTACTTC
TRBV28	.	TRBJ2-7	once	CASSNGPPGVNEQYF	TGTGCCAGCAGTAACGGGCCCCCAGGGGTCAACGAGCAGTACTTC
TRBV5-6	.	TRBJ2-1	.	CASSLEFRRSIHNEQFF	TGTGCCAGCAGCTTGGAGTTTCGGCGTTCGATCCACAATGAGCAGTTCTTC
TRBV28	.	TRBJ1-5	once	CASSLDFSNQPQHF	TGTGCCAGCAGTTTGGATTTCAGCAATCAGCCCCAGCATTTT
TRBV7-2	TRBD2	TRBJ2-7	.	CASSFARGSGSGEQYF	TGTGCCAGCAGCTTCGCCCGGGGTAGCGGGAGTGGCGAGCAGTACTTC
TRBV5-1	TRBD2	TRBJ2-1	.	CASSRQFVGRAKYNEQFF	TGCGCCAGCAGCCGACAGTTCGTCGGGAGGGCTAAGTACAATGAGCAGTTCTTC
TRBV28	.	TRBJ2-1	.	CASSFGGDEQFF	TGTGCCAGCAGTTTTGGAGGAGATGAGCAGTTCTTC
TRBV27	TRBD1	TRBJ2-7	once	CASWGQDSSYEQYF	TGTGCCAGCTGGGGACAGGACAGCTCCTACGAGCAGTACTTC
TRBV7-9	TRBD2	TRBJ2-3	.	CASSSGLAGLVTHTDTQYF	TGTGCCAGCAGCTCGGGACTAGCGGGCCTCGTCACTCACACAGATACGCAGTATTTT